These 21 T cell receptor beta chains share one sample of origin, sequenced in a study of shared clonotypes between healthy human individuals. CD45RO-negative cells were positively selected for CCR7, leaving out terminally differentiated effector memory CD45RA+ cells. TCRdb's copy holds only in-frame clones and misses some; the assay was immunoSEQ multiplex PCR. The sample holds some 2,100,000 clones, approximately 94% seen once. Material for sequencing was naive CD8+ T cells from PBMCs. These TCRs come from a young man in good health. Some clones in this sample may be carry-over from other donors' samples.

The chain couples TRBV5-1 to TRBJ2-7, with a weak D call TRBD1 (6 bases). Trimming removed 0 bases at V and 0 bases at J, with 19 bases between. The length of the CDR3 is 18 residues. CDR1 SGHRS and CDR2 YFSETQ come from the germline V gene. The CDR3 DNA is TGCGCCAGCAGCTTGGCTTCAGGGGCAGGCTTCTTCTCCTACGAGCAGTACTTC. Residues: CASSLASGAGFFSYEQYF.

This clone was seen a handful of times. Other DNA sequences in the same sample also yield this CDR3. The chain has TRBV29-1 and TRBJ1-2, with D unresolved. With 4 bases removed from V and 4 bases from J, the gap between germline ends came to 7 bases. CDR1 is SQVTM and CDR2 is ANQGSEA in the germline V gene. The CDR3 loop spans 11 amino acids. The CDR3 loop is CSVVTGYGYTF. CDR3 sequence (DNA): TGCAGCGTTGTAACGGGCTATGGCTACACCTTC. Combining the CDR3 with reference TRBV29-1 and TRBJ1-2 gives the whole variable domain SAVISQKPSRDICQRGTSLTIQCQVDSQVTMMFWYRQQPGQSLTLIATANQGSEATYESGFVIDKFPISRPNLTFSTLTVSNMSPEDSSIYLCSVVTGYGYTFGSGTRLTVV.

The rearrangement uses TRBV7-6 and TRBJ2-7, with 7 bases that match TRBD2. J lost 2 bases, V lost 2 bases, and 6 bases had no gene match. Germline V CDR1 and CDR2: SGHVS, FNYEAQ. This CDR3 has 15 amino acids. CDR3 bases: TGTGCCAGCAGCTTAACGGGAGGACCGCCCTACGAGCAGTACTTC. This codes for CASSLTGGPPYEQYF.

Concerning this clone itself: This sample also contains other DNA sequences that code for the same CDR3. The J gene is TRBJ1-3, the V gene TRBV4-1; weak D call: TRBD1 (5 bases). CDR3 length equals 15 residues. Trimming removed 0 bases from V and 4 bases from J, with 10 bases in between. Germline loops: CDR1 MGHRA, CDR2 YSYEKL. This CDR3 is CASSQDGGSGNTIYF. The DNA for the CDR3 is TGCGCCAGCAGCCAAGACGGGGGGTCAGGAAACACCATATATTTT.

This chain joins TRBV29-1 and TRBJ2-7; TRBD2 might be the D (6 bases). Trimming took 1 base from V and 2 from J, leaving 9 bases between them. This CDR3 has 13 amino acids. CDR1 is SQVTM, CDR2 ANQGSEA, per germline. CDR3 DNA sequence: TGCAGCGTTGAAGGGGGACTGACCTACGAGCAGTACTTC. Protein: CSVEGGLTYEQYF.

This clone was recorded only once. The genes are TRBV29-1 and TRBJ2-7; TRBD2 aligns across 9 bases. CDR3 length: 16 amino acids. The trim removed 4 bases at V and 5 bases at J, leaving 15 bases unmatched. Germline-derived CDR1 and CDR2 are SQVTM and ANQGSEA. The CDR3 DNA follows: TGCAGCGTTGTAGTAATCGGGACTAGCTTTTTCGACGAGCAGTACTTC. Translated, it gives CSVVVIGTSFFDEQYF.

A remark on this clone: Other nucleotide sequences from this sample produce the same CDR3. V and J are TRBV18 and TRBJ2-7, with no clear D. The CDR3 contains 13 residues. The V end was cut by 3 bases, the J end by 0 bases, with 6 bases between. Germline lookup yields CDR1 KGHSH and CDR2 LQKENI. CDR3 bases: TGTGCCAGCTCACCTGGGGACTCCTACGAGCAGTACTTC. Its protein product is CASSPGDSYEQYF.

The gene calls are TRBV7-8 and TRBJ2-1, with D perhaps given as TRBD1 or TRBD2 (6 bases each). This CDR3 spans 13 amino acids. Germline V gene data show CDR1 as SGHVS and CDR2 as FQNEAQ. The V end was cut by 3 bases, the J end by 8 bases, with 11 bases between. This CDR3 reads CASSLARGDEQFF. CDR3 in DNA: TGTGCCAGCAGCTTGGCTAGGGGGGATGAGCAGTTCTTC.

CDR3 region: CASSLRGSGSHYEQYF. The DNA of the CDR3 is TGTGCCAGCAGCTTAAGGGGTAGCGGGAGTCATTACGAGCAGTACTTC. The chain links TRBV7-9 to TRBJ2-7; TRBD2 matches at 9 bases. The CDR3 extends over 16 amino acids. Trimming removed 2 bases from V and 4 bases from J; junction bases left unmatched: 9. Germline-derived CDR1 and CDR2 are SEHNR and FQNEAQ (reference sequence).

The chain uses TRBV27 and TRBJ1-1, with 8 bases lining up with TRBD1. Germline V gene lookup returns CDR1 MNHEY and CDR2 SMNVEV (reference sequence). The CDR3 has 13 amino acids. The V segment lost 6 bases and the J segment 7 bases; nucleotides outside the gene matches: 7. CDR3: CASSRRGQGEAFF. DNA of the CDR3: TGTGCCAGCAGCCGCAGGGGGCAGGGTGAAGCTTTCTTT.

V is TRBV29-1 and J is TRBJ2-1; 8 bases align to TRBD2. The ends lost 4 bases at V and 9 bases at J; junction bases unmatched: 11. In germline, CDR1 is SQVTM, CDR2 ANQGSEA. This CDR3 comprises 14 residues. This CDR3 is CSVGGVQRESEQFF. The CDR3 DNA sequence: TGCAGCGTTGGAGGGGTCCAGCGGGAGAGTGAGCAGTTCTTC.

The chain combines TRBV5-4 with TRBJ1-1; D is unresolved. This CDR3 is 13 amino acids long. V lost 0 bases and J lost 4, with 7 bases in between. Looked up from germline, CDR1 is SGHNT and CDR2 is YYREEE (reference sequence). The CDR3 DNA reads TGTGCCAGCAGCTTGGGTATAGCCACTGAAGCTTTCTTT. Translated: CASSLGIATEAFF.

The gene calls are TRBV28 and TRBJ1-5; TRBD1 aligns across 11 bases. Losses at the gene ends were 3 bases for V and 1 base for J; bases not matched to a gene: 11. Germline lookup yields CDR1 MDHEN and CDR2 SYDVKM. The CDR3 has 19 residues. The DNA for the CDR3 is TGTGCCAGCAGTTTGGAAAGGACAGGGGGCGCGGGGAGCAATCAGCCCCAGCATTTT. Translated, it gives CASSLERTGGAGSNQPQHF.

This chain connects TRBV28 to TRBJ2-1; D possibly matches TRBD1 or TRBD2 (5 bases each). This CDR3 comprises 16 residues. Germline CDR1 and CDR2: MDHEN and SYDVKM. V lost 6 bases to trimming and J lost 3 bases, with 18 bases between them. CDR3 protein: CASRARLSGHYNEQFF. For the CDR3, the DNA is TGTGCCAGCAGGGCCCGGTTGTCGGGGCACTACAATGAGCAGTTCTTC.

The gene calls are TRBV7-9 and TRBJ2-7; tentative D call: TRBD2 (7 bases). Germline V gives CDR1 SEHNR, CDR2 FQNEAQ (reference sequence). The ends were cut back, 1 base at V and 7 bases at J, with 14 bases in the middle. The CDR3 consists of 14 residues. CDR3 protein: CASSLDGGRGEQYF. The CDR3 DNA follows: TGTGCCAGCAGCTTAGACGGGGGGCGCGGGGAGCAGTACTTC.

This CDR3 is CASSPPGLAGGVEQFF. The CDR3 DNA reads TGTGCCAGCAGCCCACCGGGACTAGCGGGAGGAGTTGAGCAGTTCTTC. The rearrangement joins TRBV11-2 to TRBJ2-1, with 15 positions matching TRBD2. CDR1 SGHAT and CDR2 FQNNGV come from the germline V gene. The CDR3 extends over 16 amino acids. Unmatched junction bases numbered 8, after V lost 5 bases and J lost 9 bases.

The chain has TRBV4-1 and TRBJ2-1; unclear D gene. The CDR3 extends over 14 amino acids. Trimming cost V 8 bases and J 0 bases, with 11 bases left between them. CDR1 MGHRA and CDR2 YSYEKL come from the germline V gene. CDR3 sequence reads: CASGLRSSYNEQFF. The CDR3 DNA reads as TGCGCCAGCGGCCTTAGGAGCTCCTACAATGAGCAGTTCTTC.

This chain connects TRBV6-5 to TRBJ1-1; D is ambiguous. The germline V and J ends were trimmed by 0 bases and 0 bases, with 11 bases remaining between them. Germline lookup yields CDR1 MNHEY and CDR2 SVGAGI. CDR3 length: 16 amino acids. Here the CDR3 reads CASSYSVPGMNTEAFF. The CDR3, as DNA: TGTGCCAGCAGTTACTCGGTTCCGGGAATGAACACTGAAGCTTTCTTT.

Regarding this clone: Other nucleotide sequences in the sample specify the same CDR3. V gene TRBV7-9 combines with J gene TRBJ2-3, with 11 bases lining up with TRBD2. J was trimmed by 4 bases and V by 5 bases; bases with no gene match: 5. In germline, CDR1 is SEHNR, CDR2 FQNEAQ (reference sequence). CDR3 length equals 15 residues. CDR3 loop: CASSSSGRASDTQYF. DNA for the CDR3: TGTGCCAGCAGCAGTAGCGGGAGGGCCTCAGATACGCAGTATTTT.

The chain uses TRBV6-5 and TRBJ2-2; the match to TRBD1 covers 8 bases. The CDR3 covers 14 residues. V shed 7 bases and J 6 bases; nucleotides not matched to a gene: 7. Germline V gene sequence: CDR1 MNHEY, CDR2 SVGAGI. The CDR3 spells CASNQGAMAGELFF. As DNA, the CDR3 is TGTGCCAGCAATCAGGGGGCGATGGCCGGGGAGCTGTTTTTT.

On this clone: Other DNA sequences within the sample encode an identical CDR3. In nucleotides, the CDR3 is TGCGCCAGCAGCTTGACAGGACCGAACACTGAAGCTTTCTTT. It specifies CASSLTGPNTEAFF. The chain is built from TRBV5-1 and TRBJ1-1; possibly TRBD1 for D (5 bases). Germline V gene lookup returns CDR1 SGHRS and CDR2 YFSETQ. The V end lost 1 base, the J end lost 1 base, and 8 bases lay between the germline ends. The CDR3 has 14 residues.